This is a list of T cell receptor beta chains from one sample in a study of shared clonotypes between healthy human individuals. Using immunoSEQ multiplex PCR, the repertoire was profiled, and TCRdb retains in-frame clones only, with some absent. The top ten hold 1% to 1.5% of the sample, which has 1,500,000 or so clones, roughly 96% seen once. The sample comprised naive CD4+ T cells sorted from blood. The source is a man aged 25 to 45 in good health. Both conserved end residues are part of each CDR3.

v_call cdr3_aa
TRBV14 CASSPIRQLTDNEQFF
TRBV18 CASSPQRTGVGNTIYF
TRBV15 CATSRGRSDYEQYF
TRBV28 CASTLWGPGQGVNEQFF
TRBV27 CASSTRGGETQYF
TRBV28 CASSLAGDLYEQYF
TRBV28 CASSSGTSMTYEQYF
TRBV5-1 CASSLLIGGNEQFF
TRBV29-1 CSALQGVSYNEQFF
TRBV7-6 CASSFGQGLTGELFF
TRBV27 CASSLATGPFKNSNQPQHF
TRBV28 CASRTGATSGNTIYF
TRBV30 CAWSVRGAPWLRDQPQHF
TRBV6-1 CASSAGLAVQETQYF
TRBV9 CASSVAGGNTGELFF
TRBV25-1 CASSRTDSYEQYF
TRBV25-1 CATRQGGETQYF
TRBV11-2 CASSLDLGFGYTF
TRBV30 CAWSVPRGRFNGEQFF
TRBV7-2 CASSLVWREGLNEQFF
TRBV6-1 CASSGQTGPWETQYF
TRBV18 CASSLPGTGGVEQFF
TRBV5-5 CASSYTGSNQPQHF
TRBV7-3 CASSLTLASTQYF
TRBV9 CASSVVGRGANEQFF
TRBV5-5 CASSLNANEKLFF
TRBV7-9 CASSLISLGVGLTGELFF
TRBV29-1 CSLLTPGSRETQYF
TRBV29-1 CSVAGRKNTEAFF
TRBV29-1 CSVWTGGSLDGYTF
TRBV11-2 CASSPWTGEGGGYTF
TRBV7-2 CASSDTDRVLETQYF
TRBV6-1 CASSASSGSLSYEQYF
TRBV11-2 CASRKAGGKLAKNIQYF
TRBV27 CASSQEGERSAYEQYF
TRBV10-3 CAISGQLPTQYF
TRBV25-1 CASSPQGEGTDTQYF
TRBV18 CASSTGLAGGISYNEQFF
TRBV28 CASSLEGKRETQYF
TRBV19 CASSHTGSIFYGYTF
TRBV28 CASSSRSSGRPRRIYEQYF
TRBV7-3 CASSPRVPGELFF
TRBV28 CASSLGGSFIEQFF
TRBV7-2 CASSADRGSNQPQHF
TRBV5-1 CASSLGSQETQYF
TRBV6-1 CASSRGTGNQPQHF
TRBV5-6 CASSLLKVGYGYTF
TRBV6-5 CASSYSGGRAYNEQFF
TRBV6-1 CASRRWGRAPEQYF
TRBV18 CASSPLGTAGLETQYF
TRBV27 CASSSWARGRGANVLTF
TRBV5-1 CASSRGTDSYEQYF
TRBV19 CASTPDGIGSNQPQHF
TRBV5-1 CASSLIEDRVFF
TRBV27 CASSLLVGTGALYEQYF